The source of this TCR beta chain is a study of T cells in narcolepsy. Data came from immunoSEQ multiplex PCR; TCRdb stores just in-frame clones and leaves some out. Of roughly 23,000 clones in the sample, 81% are singletons; the top ten hold less than 5%. The source of this sequence is a human donor in good health. Sequences were obtained from memory (CD45RA-) CD4+ T cells from blood.

The CDR3 is CASSLDFSSYEQYF. The DNA for the CDR3 is TGTGCCAGCAGCTTGGACTTCTCCTCCTACGAGCAGTACTTC. The V gene is TRBV7-9, the J gene TRBJ2-7; D perhaps matches TRBD2 (5 bases). CDR3 length: 14 residues. Germline lookup yields CDR1 SEHNR and CDR2 FQNEAQ (reference sequence). V dropped 3 bases and J dropped 0 bases, with 9 bases sitting between them.